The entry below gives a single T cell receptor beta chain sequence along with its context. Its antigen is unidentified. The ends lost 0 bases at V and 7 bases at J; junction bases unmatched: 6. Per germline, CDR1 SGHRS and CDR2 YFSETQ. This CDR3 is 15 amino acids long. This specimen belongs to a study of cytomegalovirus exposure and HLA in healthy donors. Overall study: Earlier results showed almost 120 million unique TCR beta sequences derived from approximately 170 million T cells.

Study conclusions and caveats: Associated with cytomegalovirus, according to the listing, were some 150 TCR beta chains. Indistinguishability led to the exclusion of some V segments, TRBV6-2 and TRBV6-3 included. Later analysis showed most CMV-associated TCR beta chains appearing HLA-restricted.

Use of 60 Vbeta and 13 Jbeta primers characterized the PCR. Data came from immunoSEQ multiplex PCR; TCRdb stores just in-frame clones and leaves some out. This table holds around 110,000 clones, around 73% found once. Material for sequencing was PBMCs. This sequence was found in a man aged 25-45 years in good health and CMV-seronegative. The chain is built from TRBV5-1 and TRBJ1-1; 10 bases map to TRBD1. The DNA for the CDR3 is TGCGCCAGCAGCTTGGCCGGTGGACAGGGGGATGAAGCTTTCTTT. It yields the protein CASSLAGGQGDEAFF. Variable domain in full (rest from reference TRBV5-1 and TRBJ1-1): KAGVTQTPRYLIKTRGQQVTLSCSPISGHRSVSWYQQTPGQGLQFLFEYFSETQRNKGNFPGRFSGRQFSNSRSEMNVSTLELGDSALYLCASSLAGGQGDEAFFGQGTRLTVV.